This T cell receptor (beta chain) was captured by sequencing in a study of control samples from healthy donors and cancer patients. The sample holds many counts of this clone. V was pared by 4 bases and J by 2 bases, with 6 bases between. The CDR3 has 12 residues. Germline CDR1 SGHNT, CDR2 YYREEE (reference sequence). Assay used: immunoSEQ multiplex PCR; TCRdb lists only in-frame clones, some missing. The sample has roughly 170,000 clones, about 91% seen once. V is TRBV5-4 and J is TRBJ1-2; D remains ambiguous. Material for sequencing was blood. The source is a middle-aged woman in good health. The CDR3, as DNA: TGTGCCAGCAGCGCCGGAAACTATGGCTACACCTTC. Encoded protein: CASSAGNYGYTF.